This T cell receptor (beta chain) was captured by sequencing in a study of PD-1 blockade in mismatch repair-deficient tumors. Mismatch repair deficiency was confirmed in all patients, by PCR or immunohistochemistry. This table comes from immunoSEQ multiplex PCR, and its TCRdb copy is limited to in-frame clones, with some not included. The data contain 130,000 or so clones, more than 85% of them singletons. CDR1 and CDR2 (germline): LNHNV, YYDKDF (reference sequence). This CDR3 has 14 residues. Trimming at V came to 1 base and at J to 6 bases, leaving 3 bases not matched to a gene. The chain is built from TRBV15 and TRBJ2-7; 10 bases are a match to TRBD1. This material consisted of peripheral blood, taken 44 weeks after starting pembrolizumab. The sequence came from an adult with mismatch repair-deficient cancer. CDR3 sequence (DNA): TGTGCCACCAGCAGAGGGGGACAGGGGTCCGAGCAGTACTTC. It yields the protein CATSRGGQGSEQYF.